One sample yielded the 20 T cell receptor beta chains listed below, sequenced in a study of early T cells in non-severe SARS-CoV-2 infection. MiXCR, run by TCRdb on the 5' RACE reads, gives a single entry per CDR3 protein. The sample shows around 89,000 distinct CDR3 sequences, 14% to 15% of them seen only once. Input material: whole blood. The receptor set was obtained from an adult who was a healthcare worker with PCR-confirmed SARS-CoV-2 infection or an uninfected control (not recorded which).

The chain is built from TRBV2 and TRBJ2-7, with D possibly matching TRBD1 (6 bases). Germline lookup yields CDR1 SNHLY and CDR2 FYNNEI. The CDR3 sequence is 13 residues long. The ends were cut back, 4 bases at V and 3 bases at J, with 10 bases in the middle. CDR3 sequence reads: CASSVDRDYEQYV. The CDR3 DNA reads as TGTGCCAGCAGTGTGGACAGAGACTACGAGCAGTACGTC.

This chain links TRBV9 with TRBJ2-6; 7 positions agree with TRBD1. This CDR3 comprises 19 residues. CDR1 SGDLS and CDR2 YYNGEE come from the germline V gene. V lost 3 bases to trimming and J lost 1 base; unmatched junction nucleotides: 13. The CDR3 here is CASSAQTGTAFSGANVLTF. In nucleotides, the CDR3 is TGTGCCAGCAGCGCCCAGACCGGGACAGCCTTTTCTGGGGCCAACGTCCTGACTTTC.

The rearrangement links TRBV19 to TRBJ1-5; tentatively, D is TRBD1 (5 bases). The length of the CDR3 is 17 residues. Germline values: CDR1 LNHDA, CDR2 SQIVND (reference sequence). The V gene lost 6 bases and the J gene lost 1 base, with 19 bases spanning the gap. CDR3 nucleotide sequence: TGTGCCAGTAGCTGGGCGCCGGGACTCAGGAGCAATCAGCCCCAGCATTTT. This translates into CASSWAPGLRSNQPQHF.

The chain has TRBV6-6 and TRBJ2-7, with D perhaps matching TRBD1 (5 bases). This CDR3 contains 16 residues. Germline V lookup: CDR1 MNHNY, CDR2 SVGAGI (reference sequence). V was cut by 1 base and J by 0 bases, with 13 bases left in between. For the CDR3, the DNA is TGTGCCAGCAGTTACTACCAGGGCCTAAGCTCCTACGAGCAGTACGTC. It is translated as CASSYYQGLSSYEQYV.

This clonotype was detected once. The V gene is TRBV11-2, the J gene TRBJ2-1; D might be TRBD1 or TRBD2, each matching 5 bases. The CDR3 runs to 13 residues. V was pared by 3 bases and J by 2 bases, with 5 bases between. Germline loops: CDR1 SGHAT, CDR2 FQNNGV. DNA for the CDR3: TGTGCCAGCAGCTTGGGGGCCTACAATGAGCAGTTCTTC. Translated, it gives CASSLGAYNEQFF.

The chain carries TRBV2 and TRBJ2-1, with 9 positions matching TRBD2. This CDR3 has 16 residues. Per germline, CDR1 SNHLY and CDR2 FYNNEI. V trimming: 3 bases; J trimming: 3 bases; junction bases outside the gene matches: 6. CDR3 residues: CASSEGIAGDYNEQFF. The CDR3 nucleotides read TGTGCCAGCAGTGAGGGGATAGCGGGGGACTACAATGAGCAGTTCTTC.

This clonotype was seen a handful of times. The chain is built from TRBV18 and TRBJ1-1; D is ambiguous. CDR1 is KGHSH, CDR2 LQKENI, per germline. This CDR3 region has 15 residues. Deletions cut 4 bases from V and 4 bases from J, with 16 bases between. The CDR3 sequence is CASSRSPGDGTEAFF. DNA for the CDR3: TGTGCCAGCTCACGATCACCAGGCGATGGCACTGAAGCTTTCTTT.

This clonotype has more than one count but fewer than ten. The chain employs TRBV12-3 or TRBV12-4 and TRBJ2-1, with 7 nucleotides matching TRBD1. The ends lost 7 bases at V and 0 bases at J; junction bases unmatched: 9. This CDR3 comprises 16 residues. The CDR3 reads CASTLQGSSSYNEQFF. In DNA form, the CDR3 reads TGTGCCAGCACCCTACAGGGGAGTAGCTCCTACAATGAGCAGTTCTTC.

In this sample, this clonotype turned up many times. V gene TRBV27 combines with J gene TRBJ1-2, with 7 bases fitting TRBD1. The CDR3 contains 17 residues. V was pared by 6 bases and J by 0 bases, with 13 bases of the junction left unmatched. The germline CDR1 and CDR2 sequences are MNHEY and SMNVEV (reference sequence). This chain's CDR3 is CASSRTGSMRSNYGYTF. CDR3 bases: TGTGCCAGCAGCCGGACAGGAAGCATGCGATCTAACTATGGCTACACCTTC.

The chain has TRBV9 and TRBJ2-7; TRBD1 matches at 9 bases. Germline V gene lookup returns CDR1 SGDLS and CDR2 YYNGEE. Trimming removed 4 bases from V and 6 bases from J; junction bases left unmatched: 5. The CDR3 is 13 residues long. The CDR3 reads CASSLGQGSEQYV. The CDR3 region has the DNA TGTGCCAGCAGCCTGGGACAGGGAAGCGAGCAGTACGTC.

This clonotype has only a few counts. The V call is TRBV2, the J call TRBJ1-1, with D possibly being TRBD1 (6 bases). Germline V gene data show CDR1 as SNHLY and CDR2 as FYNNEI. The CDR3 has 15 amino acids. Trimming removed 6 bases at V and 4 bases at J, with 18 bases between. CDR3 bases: TGTGCCAGCAGCAGGGGAGGGAGTGGCGGCACTGAAGCTTTCTTT. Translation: CASSRGGSGGTEAFF.

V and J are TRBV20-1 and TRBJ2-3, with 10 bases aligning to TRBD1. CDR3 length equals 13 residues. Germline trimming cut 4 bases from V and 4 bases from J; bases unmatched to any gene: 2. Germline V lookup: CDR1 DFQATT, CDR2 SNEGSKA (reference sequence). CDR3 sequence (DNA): TGCAGTGCTAAGACAGGGGGCGCAGATACGCAGTATTTT. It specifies CSAKTGGADTQYF.

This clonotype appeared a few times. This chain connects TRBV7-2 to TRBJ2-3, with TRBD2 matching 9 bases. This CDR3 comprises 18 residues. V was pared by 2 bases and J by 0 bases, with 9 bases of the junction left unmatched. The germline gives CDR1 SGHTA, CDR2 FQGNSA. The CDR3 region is CASSLTAGGYPSTDTQYF. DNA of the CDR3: TGTGCCAGCAGCTTAACCGCGGGGGGGTACCCTAGCACAGATACGCAGTATTTT.

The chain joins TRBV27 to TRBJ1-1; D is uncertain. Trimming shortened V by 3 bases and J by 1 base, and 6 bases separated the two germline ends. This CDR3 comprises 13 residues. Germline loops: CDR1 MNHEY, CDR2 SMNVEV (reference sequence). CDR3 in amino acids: CASSFTRNTEAFF. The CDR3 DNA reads TGTGCCAGCAGTTTCACGAGGAACACTGAAGCTTTCTTT.

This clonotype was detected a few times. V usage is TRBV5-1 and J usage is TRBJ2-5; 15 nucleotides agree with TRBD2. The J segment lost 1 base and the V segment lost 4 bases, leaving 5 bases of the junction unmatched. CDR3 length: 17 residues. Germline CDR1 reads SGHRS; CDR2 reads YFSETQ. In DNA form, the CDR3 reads TGCGCCAGCAGCCCGGGACTAGCGGGGGGCTCCCAAGAGACCCAGTACTTC. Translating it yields CASSPGLAGGSQETQYF.

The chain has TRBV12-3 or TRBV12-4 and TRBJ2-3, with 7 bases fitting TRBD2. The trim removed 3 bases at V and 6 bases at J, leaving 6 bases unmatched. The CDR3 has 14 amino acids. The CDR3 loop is CASSLGGTHDTQYF. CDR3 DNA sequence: TGTGCCAGCAGTTTGGGAGGGACGCACGATACGCAGTATTTT.

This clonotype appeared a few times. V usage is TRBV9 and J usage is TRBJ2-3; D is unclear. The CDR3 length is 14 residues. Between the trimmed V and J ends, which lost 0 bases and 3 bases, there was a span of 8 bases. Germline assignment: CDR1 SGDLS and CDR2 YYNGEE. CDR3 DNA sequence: TGTGCCAGCAGCGTAGCAGGAGCGACAGATACGCAGTATTTT. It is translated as CASSVAGATDTQYF.

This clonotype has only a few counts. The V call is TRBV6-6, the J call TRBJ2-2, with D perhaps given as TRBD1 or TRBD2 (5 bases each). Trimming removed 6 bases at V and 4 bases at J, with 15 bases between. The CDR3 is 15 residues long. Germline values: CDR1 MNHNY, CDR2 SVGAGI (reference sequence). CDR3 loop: CASSLGAPGTGELFF. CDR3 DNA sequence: TGTGCCAGCAGCCTCGGGGCCCCAGGCACCGGGGAGCTGTTTTTT.

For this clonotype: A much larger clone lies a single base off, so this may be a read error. CDR3 residues: CASNLDRVTFF. The CDR3 DNA reads TGCGCCAGCAACCTCGACAGGGTCACGTTTTTT. This sequence joins TRBV4-1 and TRBJ1-4; 7 bases are a match to TRBD1. The CDR3 totals 11 residues. The trim removed 7 bases at V and 16 bases at J, leaving 9 bases unmatched. Germline values: CDR1 MGHRA, CDR2 YSYEKL.

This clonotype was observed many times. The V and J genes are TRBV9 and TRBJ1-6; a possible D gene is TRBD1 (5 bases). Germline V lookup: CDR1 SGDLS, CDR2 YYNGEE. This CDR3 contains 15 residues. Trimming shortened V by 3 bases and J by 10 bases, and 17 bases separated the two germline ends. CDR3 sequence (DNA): TGTGCCAGCAGCGCCGCACAAGGGGCGAGCTCACCCCTCCACTTT. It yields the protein CASSAAQGASSPLHF.